This entry lists 32 T cell receptor beta chains sequenced from one sample in a study of shared clonotypes between healthy human individuals. The naive CD8 subset, CD45RO-negative cells positively selected for CCR7, excluded terminally differentiated effector memory CD45RA+ cells. Only in-frame clones appear in the TCRdb table, and some are missing; sequencing was by immunoSEQ multiplex PCR. Among roughly 2.1 million clones, about 92% were seen once, and the ten largest hold around 1.7%. Sequencing used naive CD8+ T cells from PBMCs. The source of these receptors is a young man in good health. Some clones in this sample may be carry-over from other donors' samples.

The rearrangement links TRBV28 to TRBJ2-2, with D perhaps TRBD2 (6 bases). CDR1 and CDR2 from the germline V gene are MDHEN and SYDVKM. Between the trimmed V and J ends, which lost 6 bases and 6 bases, there was a span of 20 bases. CDR3 size: 16 residues. CDR3 DNA: TGTGCCAGCAGCCCCCGGCCTAGCGCCGGGTCCGGGGAGCTGTTTTTT. Translated: CASSPRPSAGSGELFF.

V and J are TRBV4-2 and TRBJ2-2; D may be TRBD2 (5 bases). There are 15 residues in the CDR3. Trimming took off 1 base at V and 5 bases at J, with 11 bases between the two ends. Germline loops: CDR1 LGHNA, CDR2 YNFKEQ. This CDR3 reads CASSQVERPTGELFF. The CDR3 DNA sequence: TGTGCCAGCAGCCAAGTCGAGCGGCCAACCGGGGAGCTGTTTTTT.

This clone appeared a single time. The chain joins TRBV2 to TRBJ2-1; 7 nucleotides match TRBD2. Germline V gene lookup returns CDR1 SNHLY and CDR2 FYNNEI. CDR3 length: 13 amino acids. Trimming at V came to 6 bases and at J to 10 bases, leaving 9 bases not matched to a gene. The CDR3 region is CASRSGTGQEQFF. Written as DNA, the CDR3 is TGTGCCAGCAGGAGCGGGACGGGGCAGGAGCAGTTCTTC.

The rearrangement uses TRBV13 and TRBJ2-1; 8 nucleotides align to TRBD1. Germline-derived CDR1 and CDR2 are PRHDT and FYEKMQ (reference sequence). The CDR3 spans 16 residues. V shed 2 bases and J 3 bases; nucleotides not matched to a gene: 6. This chain's CDR3 is CASSLRGTGYYNEQFF. DNA of the CDR3: TGTGCCAGCAGCTTAAGGGGGACAGGATACTACAATGAGCAGTTCTTC.

As concerns this clone: At one boundary the junction diverges from the germline segment, which might be a read error. The chain couples TRBV27 to TRBJ1-2; D is possibly TRBD1 (5 bases). Germline V gene sequence: CDR1 MNHEY, CDR2 SMNVEV (reference sequence). This CDR3 contains 15 residues. The CDR3 sequence: CASTLKWAGRGGYTF. As DNA, the CDR3 is TGTGCCAGCACTTTAAAGTGGGCAGGGCGGGGTGGCTACACCTTC.

This chain uses TRBV5-1 with TRBJ2-1; 7 bases line up with TRBD1. CDR3 length equals 14 residues. V dropped 1 base and J dropped 6; count of bases not matched to a gene: 4. CDR1 SGHRS and CDR2 YFSETQ come from the germline V gene. The CDR3 coding sequence is TGCGCCAGCAGCTTGAAGGGGGCCTCCAATGAGCAGTTCTTC. Its protein is CASSLKGASNEQFF.

On this clone: This sample includes further DNA sequences coding for the same CDR3. The chain carries TRBV27 and TRBJ1-5; possible D gene TRBD1, 5 bases. Deletions cut 1 base from V and 6 bases from J, with 10 bases between. CDR1 is MNHEY, CDR2 SMNVEV, per germline (reference sequence). The length of the CDR3 is 14 residues. This CDR3 is CASSLLGVGQPQHF. In DNA, the CDR3 is TGTGCCAGCAGTTTATTGGGGGTAGGTCAGCCCCAGCATTTT.

As for this clone: The CDR3 end shows no conserved phenylalanine or tryptophan, and so a read error is likely. The limits of the CDR3 on the DNA are not certain, so only TCRdb's listed CDR3 is given. J is TRBJ2-7 and V is TRBV21-1. TRBV21-1 is flagged as a pseudogene. The CDR3 spans 9 amino acids, including both terminal residues. CDR3 amino acids: CASSKLCPL.

The V and J genes are TRBV4-3 and TRBJ2-1; D call uncertain. This CDR3 has 15 residues. Trimming pared 5 bases from V and 4 bases from J, leaving 15 bases between. Germline V CDR1 and CDR2: LGHNA, YSLEER. The CDR3 nucleotides read TGCGCCAGCAGCATAGCCTCCTTGGGTTACAATGAGCAGTTCTTC. Its translation: CASSIASLGYNEQFF.

V and J are TRBV2 and TRBJ1-2; D remains unclear. V was pared by 11 bases and J by 8 bases, with 15 bases between. Germline CDR1 reads SNHLY; CDR2 reads FYNNEI. This CDR3 has 11 residues. The CDR3 is CAPLKIWGYTF. CDR3 DNA: TGTGCCCCCCTTAAGATCTGGGGCTACACCTTC.

Regarding this clone: Other DNA variants within this sample encode the same CDR3. The chain recombines TRBV27 with TRBJ2-1, with TRBD2 identical over 13 bases. This CDR3 comprises 15 residues. CDR1 is MNHEY, CDR2 SMNVEV, per germline (reference sequence). The J segment lost 5 bases and the V segment lost 4 bases, leaving 2 bases of the junction unmatched. CDR3 protein: CASSSGTSGNNEQFF. The DNA of the CDR3 is TGTGCCAGCAGTTCCGGGACTAGCGGGAACAATGAGCAGTTCTTC.

The rearrangement joins TRBV19 to TRBJ2-7, with a tentative D call TRBD1 (5 bases). Germline loops: CDR1 LNHDA, CDR2 SQIVND (reference sequence). The CDR3 length is 14 residues. Between the trimmed V and J ends, which lost 3 bases and 7 bases, there was a span of 16 bases. CDR3 DNA sequence: TGTGCCAGTAGTATCCACAGGCGGTCAGGGGAGCAGTACTTC. Amino acids: CASSIHRRSGEQYF.

The chain combines TRBV11-2 with TRBJ2-5; possible D gene TRBD2, 6 bases. The CDR3 is 14 residues long. CDR1 and CDR2 (germline): SGHAT, FQNNGV. V gave up 3 bases and J gave up 5 bases, with 13 bases separating them. CDR3 residues: CASSFQRVEETQYF. As DNA, the CDR3 is TGTGCCAGCAGCTTCCAGCGGGTGGAGGAGACCCAGTACTTC.

This chain joins TRBV5-1 and TRBJ2-1; 9 bases align to TRBD1. Per germline, CDR1 SGHRS and CDR2 YFSETQ. Unmatched junction bases numbered 11, after V lost 0 bases and J lost 10 bases. This CDR3 is built from 16 residues. The CDR3, as DNA: TGCGCCAGCAGCTTGGCCCCCCGGACAGGGGAGCGCGAGCAGTTCTTC. The encoded protein is CASSLAPRTGEREQFF.

V is TRBV14 and J is TRBJ1-1; D is possibly TRBD1 (5 bases). The CDR3 consists of 12 residues. V gave up 3 bases and J gave up 8 bases, with 10 bases separating them. Germline-derived CDR1 and CDR2 are SGHDN and FVKESK. The CDR3 sequence: CASSHGWGEAFF. In nucleotides, the CDR3 is TGTGCCAGCAGCCATGGATGGGGGGAAGCTTTCTTT. The full variable domain, rest sourced from reference TRBV14 and TRBJ1-1, is EAGVTQFPSHSVIEKGQTVTLRCDPISGHDNLYWYRRVMGKEIKFLLHFVKESKQDESGMPNNRFLAERTGGTYSTLKVQPAELEDSGVYFCASSHGWGEAFFGQGTRLTVV.

The chain combines TRBV29-1 with TRBJ2-7, with TRBD2 matching over 11 bases. Germline V gives CDR1 SQVTM, CDR2 ANQGSEA. Trimming cost V 8 bases and J 3 bases; bases outside gene matches: 18. The CDR3 is made up of 17 amino acids. CDR3 region: CSFLTPGLAVGGYEQYF. The CDR3 region has the DNA TGCAGCTTCCTTACTCCGGGACTAGCGGTCGGTGGCTACGAGCAGTACTTC.

This chain links TRBV11-2 with TRBJ2-7; D not resolved. In germline, CDR1 is SGHAT, CDR2 FQNNGV. The ends were cut back, 5 bases at V and 4 bases at J, with 9 bases in the middle. CDR3 length: 12 amino acids. The CDR3 sequence: CASSPGLYEQYF. CDR3 in DNA: TGTGCCAGCAGCCCTGGATTATACGAGCAGTACTTC.

V usage is TRBV2 and J usage is TRBJ2-3; TRBD2 might be the D (6 bases). The germline CDR1 and CDR2 sequences are SNHLY and FYNNEI. V was pared by 0 bases and J by 2 bases, with 12 bases between. This CDR3 contains 16 residues. CDR3 region: CASSEARGGSTDTQYF. The CDR3 DNA sequence: TGTGCCAGCAGTGAAGCGCGGGGCGGATCCACAGATACGCAGTATTTT.

The rearrangement links TRBV6-1 to TRBJ2-1; D call uncertain. The CDR3 totals 16 residues. V lost 2 bases and J lost 5, with 16 bases in between. Germline CDR1 and CDR2: MNHNS and SASEGT. The CDR3 coding sequence is TGTGCCAGCAGTGAAAAAGCGACACGGACGGACAATGAGCAGTTCTTC. Its translation is CASSEKATRTDNEQFF.

This clone was observed a single time. The genes are TRBV5-4 and TRBJ2-1; 10 bases map to TRBD2. The germline V gene has CDR1 SGHNT and CDR2 YYREEE (reference sequence). V gave up 2 bases and J gave up 7 bases; unmatched junction bases: 12. The length of the CDR3 is 17 residues. CDR3 DNA: TGTGCCAGCAGCTTATACATTCCGGGACTAGCGTGGAATGAGCAGTTCTTC. It codes for CASSLYIPGLAWNEQFF.

The chain joins TRBV28 to TRBJ1-4; 7 bases fit TRBD1. J gave up 1 base and V 2 bases, and 7 bases lay outside the gene matches. The CDR3 covers 17 residues. Germline V lookup: CDR1 MDHEN, CDR2 SYDVKM. This CDR3 is CASSLRPGTVTNEKLFF. CDR3 DNA: TGTGCCAGCAGTTTACGCCCCGGGACAGTAACTAATGAAAAACTGTTTTTT.

This rearrangement joins TRBV4-1 to TRBJ2-7, with TRBD1 identical over 10 bases. Germline V lookup: CDR1 MGHRA, CDR2 YSYEKL. This CDR3 spans 17 amino acids. V dropped 0 bases and J dropped 4; count of bases not matched to a gene: 9. The CDR3 sequence: CASSQDRPRDRGYEQYF. The CDR3 nucleotides read TGCGCCAGCAGCCAAGATCGACCCCGGGACAGGGGTTACGAGCAGTACTTC.

This sequence joins TRBV4-2 and TRBJ2-1; 8 positions agree with TRBD2. Trimming took 5 bases from V and 4 from J; bases not matched to a gene: 13. This CDR3 contains 17 residues. CDR1 is LGHNA and CDR2 is YNFKEQ in the germline V gene. CDR3 residues: CASSAHYVREVYNEQFF. The CDR3 DNA follows: TGTGCCAGCAGCGCCCACTATGTGCGGGAGGTATACAATGAGCAGTTCTTC.

This chain connects TRBV5-1 to TRBJ2-2; D not resolved. The CDR3 is 18 residues long. The germline gives CDR1 SGHRS, CDR2 YFSETQ. Trimming cost V 4 bases and J 0 bases, with 19 bases left between them. The CDR3 bases are TGCGCCAGCAGCCCAACACAAGGCCACCCCACGAACACCGGGGAGCTGTTTTTT. Encoded protein: CASSPTQGHPTNTGELFF.

This clone was observed once. CDR3: CATAGTTYYNEQFF. The CDR3 DNA follows: TGTGCCACCGCCGGGACTACCTACTACAATGAGCAGTTCTTC. The chain joins TRBV6-6 to TRBJ2-1; 7 bases are shared with TRBD2. This CDR3 has 14 residues. CDR1 MNHNY and CDR2 SVGAGI come from the germline V gene (reference sequence). J gave up 3 bases and V 10 bases, and 9 bases lay outside the gene matches.

The sample holds one count of this clone. The CDR3 is CASRWTGSSGTQYF. The DNA for the CDR3 is TGTGCCAGCAGATGGACAGGATCGTCGGGGACCCAGTACTTC. The gene calls are TRBV27 and TRBJ2-5, with 7 bases fitting TRBD1. This CDR3 contains 14 residues. The germline CDR1 and CDR2 sequences are MNHEY and SMNVEV (reference sequence). V gave up 6 bases and J gave up 7 bases; unmatched junction bases: 11.

This clone showed up just a few times. The V call is TRBV12-5, the J call TRBJ1-1; D is unclear. The germline V and J ends were trimmed by 5 bases and 5 bases, with 9 bases remaining between them. CDR3 length: 12 amino acids. The germline V gene encodes CDR1 LGHNT and CDR2 FRNRAP. CDR3 sequence (DNA): TGTGCTAGTGGTCATGGGGTGACTGAAGCTTTCTTT. Protein sequence: CASGHGVTEAFF.

This CDR3 reads CASSHPGGLKSYEQYF. CDR3 nucleotide sequence: TGTGCCAGCAGCCATCCCGGGGGGCTAAAGTCCTACGAGCAGTACTTC. The rearrangement joins TRBV4-2 to TRBJ2-7; weak D call: TRBD2 (7 bases). Looked up from germline, CDR1 is LGHNA and CDR2 is YNFKEQ. Trimming cost V 3 bases and J 1 base, with 16 bases left between them. The CDR3 extends over 16 amino acids.

The gene calls are TRBV4-1 and TRBJ2-5; 9 bases are a match to TRBD2. Germline loops: CDR1 MGHRA, CDR2 YSYEKL. The CDR3 loop spans 15 amino acids. Trimming took 1 base from V and 2 from J; bases not matched to a gene: 2. CDR3 loop: CASSQVAGEQETQYF. The CDR3 DNA sequence: TGCGCCAGCAGCCAAGTAGCGGGAGAGCAAGAGACCCAGTACTTC.

The V call is TRBV7-9, the J call TRBJ1-2, with a weak D call TRBD1 (5 bases). Per the germline V gene, CDR1 is SEHNR and CDR2 is FQNEAQ (reference sequence). CDR3 length: 14 amino acids. Deletions cut 4 bases from V and 6 bases from J, with 15 bases between. CDR3 protein: CASSWGTREDGYTF. CDR3 in DNA: TGTGCCAGCAGCTGGGGGACCCGGGAAGATGGCTACACCTTC.

In its sample, this clone was seen a few times. The chain combines TRBV29-1 with TRBJ2-7; D ambiguous. The germline V gene encodes CDR1 SQVTM and CDR2 ANQGSEA. Trimming took off 4 bases at V and 0 bases at J, with 7 bases between the two ends. CDR3 size: 12 residues. CDR3 loop: CSVGVASYEQYF. As DNA, the CDR3 is TGCAGCGTTGGGGTGGCCTCCTACGAGCAGTACTTC.

The chain links TRBV25-1 to TRBJ1-1, with D hard to call. This CDR3 region has 14 residues. Trimming cost V 5 bases and J 0 bases, with 10 bases left between them. Germline CDR1 is MGHDK and CDR2 is SYGVNS. CDR3 region: CASSSGFMNTEAFF. CDR3 DNA sequence: TGTGCCAGCAGTTCCGGATTCATGAACACTGAAGCTTTCTTT.